Below are 17 T cell receptor beta chains sequenced from a single sample in a study of T-cell memory formation after mild COVID-19. TCRdb processed the 5' RACE reads anew with MiXCR; each CDR3 protein has one entry. The sample yields fewer than 650,000 distinct CDR3 sequences, around 15% seen once. The specimen was PBMCs or a T cell subset sorted from them (not recorded which). The receptor set was obtained from an adult woman who had mild COVID-19 (a few samples of this study predate the infection). Cell type and time point are not known.

This clonotype has only a few counts. The chain employs TRBV25-1 and TRBJ1-1; TRBD1 is a possible D gene (6 bases). There are 15 residues in the CDR3. Germline-derived CDR1 and CDR2 are MGHDK and SYGVNS. Trimming removed 5 bases from V and 0 bases from J, with 13 bases in between. The DNA of the CDR3 is TGTGCCAGCAGTCAAACAGGGATAATGAACACTGAAGCTTTCTTT. It yields the protein CASSQTGIMNTEAFF.

The V gene is TRBV6-5, the J gene TRBJ2-2; 7 bases agree with TRBD2. CDR1 is MNHEY and CDR2 is SVGAGI in the germline V gene. V was clipped by 7 bases and J by 1 base; unmatched bases: 6. The CDR3 covers 15 residues. In DNA, the CDR3 is TGTGCCAGCAACGGGGGGACGGTGAACACCGGGGAGCTGTTTTTT. Translating gives CASNGGTVNTGELFF.

This clonotype turned up a few times. V usage is TRBV7-2 and J usage is TRBJ1-1; D not certain. The CDR3 has 12 residues. The germline V gene encodes CDR1 SGHTA and CDR2 FQGNSA. With 1 base removed from V and 6 bases from J, the gap between germline ends came to 6 bases. CDR3 region: CASSLGRPEAFF. The CDR3 DNA sequence: TGTGCCAGCAGCTTAGGACGGCCTGAAGCTTTCTTT.

This clonotype was detected only a few times. The chain uses TRBV12-3 or TRBV12-4 and TRBJ2-3, with 9 bases matching TRBD2. This CDR3 has 12 amino acids. Trimming cost V 8 bases and J 7 bases; bases outside gene matches: 4. Here the CDR3 reads CASGGGGHTQYF. The CDR3 nucleotides are TGTGCCAGCGGCGGGGGGGGTCATACGCAGTATTTT.

The chain combines TRBV7-2 with TRBJ2-1, with 7 bases aligning to TRBD2. CDR1 is SGHTA and CDR2 is FQGNSA in the germline V gene. J lost 4 bases, V lost 1 base, and 7 bases had no gene match. The CDR3 sequence is 16 residues long. The DNA for the CDR3 is TGTGCCAGCAGCTTAGTCGGGGGGAAAACTTACAATGAGCAGTTCTTC. Translating it yields CASSLVGGKTYNEQFF.

This clonotype was counted between two and nine times. The rearrangement uses TRBV2 and TRBJ1-2, with 11 bases matching TRBD1. With 7 bases clipped from V and 6 bases from J, the junction kept 7 bases outside the gene matches. The CDR3 is 14 amino acids. Germline V lookup: CDR1 SNHLY, CDR2 FYNNEI. The CDR3 loop is CASNGQGAQNGYTF. CDR3 coding DNA: TGTGCCAGCAACGGACAGGGGGCGCAGAATGGCTACACCTTC.

The chain is built from TRBV7-9 and TRBJ2-7; the D gene is possibly TRBD2 (5 bases). This CDR3 spans 13 amino acids. The V and J ends lost 5 bases and 6 bases respectively, with 14 bases between them. CDR1 SEHNR and CDR2 FQNEAQ come from the germline V gene (reference sequence). For the CDR3, the DNA is TGTGCCAGCAGCCAAACCCCTGGAGGCGAGCAGTACTTC. Its translation: CASSQTPGGEQYF. Full variable domain (missing parts from reference TRBV7-9 and TRBJ2-7): DTGVSQNPRHKITKRGQNVTFRCDPISEHNRLYWYRQTLGQGPEFLTYFQNEAQLEKSRLLSDRFSAERPKGSFSTLEIQRTEQGDSAMYLCASSQTPGGEQYFGPGTRLTVT.

The chain uses TRBV19 and TRBJ2-7; 8 positions match TRBD2. The CDR3 totals 15 residues. The germline gives CDR1 LNHDA, CDR2 SQIVND (reference sequence). V trimming: 3 bases; J trimming: 0 bases; junction bases outside the gene matches: 4. CDR3 DNA sequence: TGTGCCAGTAGTATTCGTAGCGGGACCTCCTACGAGCAGTACTTC. Protein product: CASSIRSGTSYEQYF. Supplemented by reference TRBV19 and TRBJ2-7, the full variable domain reads DGGITQSPKYLFRKEGQNVTLSCEQNLNHDAMYWYRQDPGQGLRLIYYSQIVNDFQKGDIAEGYSVSREKKESFPLTVTSAQKNPTAFYLCASSIRSGTSYEQYFGPGTRLTVT.

This clonotype was seen more than once but under ten times. The V gene is TRBV4-1, the J gene TRBJ2-3; 9 bases map to TRBD2. CDR1 is MGHRA and CDR2 is YSYEKL in the germline V gene. V shed 11 bases, J shed 3 bases, and the junction held 6 bases outside the gene matches. The CDR3 is 13 amino acids. The CDR3 region is CASAREGTDTQYF. CDR3 coding DNA: TGCGCCTCGGCGCGGGAGGGAACAGATACGCAGTATTTT.

V is TRBV9 and J is TRBJ2-1; 10 bases line up with TRBD2. The germline V gene encodes CDR1 SGDLS and CDR2 YYNGEE. The CDR3 contains 17 residues. The V gene end was trimmed by 0 bases and the J gene end by 4 bases; junction bases not matched to a gene: 7. The CDR3: CASSVGSGTSAYNEQFF. As DNA, the CDR3 is TGTGCCAGCAGCGTAGGATCCGGGACTAGCGCTTACAATGAGCAGTTCTTC.

The chain uses TRBV28 and TRBJ1-1, with TRBD1 matching over 10 bases. J was trimmed by 3 bases and V by 7 bases; bases with no gene match: 17. The CDR3 contains 18 residues. Per germline, CDR1 MDHEN and CDR2 SYDVKM. In nucleotides, the CDR3 is TGTGCCAGCACTCGCCCCCGGGACAGGGGTTTTATGGACACTGAAGCTTTCTTT. This codes for CASTRPRDRGFMDTEAFF.

V usage is TRBV7-3 and J usage is TRBJ2-3; TRBD2 aligns across 10 bases. The germline V gene has CDR1 SGHTA and CDR2 FQGTGA. The CDR3 totals 15 residues. Unmatched junction bases numbered 8, after V lost 6 bases and J lost 5 bases. CDR3 region: CASRSSGRDKDTQYF. CDR3 in DNA: TGTGCCAGCAGGAGCAGCGGGAGGGATAAAGATACGCAGTATTTT.

The chain links TRBV5-6 to TRBJ2-1, with D possibly matching TRBD1 (7 bases). Germline loops: CDR1 SGHDT, CDR2 YYEEEE. Trimming shortened V by 1 base and J by 6 bases, and 17 bases separated the two germline ends. This CDR3 is built from 16 residues. The CDR3 DNA is TGTGCCAGCAGCTTGAGATTGACAGGGACTCCCAATGAGCAGTTCTTC. As protein: CASSLRLTGTPNEQFF. Filled out from reference TRBV5-6 and TRBJ2-1, the complete variable domain reads DAGVTQSPTHLIKTRGQQVTLRCSPKSGHDTVSWYQQALGQGPQFIFQYYEEEERQRGNFPDRFSGHQFPNYSSELNVNALLLGDSALYLCASSLRLTGTPNEQFFGPGTRLTVL.

The rearrangement uses TRBV4-1 and TRBJ1-5; maybe TRBD1 (5 bases). V was clipped by 0 bases and J by 2 bases, with 11 bases between them. Per germline, CDR1 MGHRA and CDR2 YSYEKL. This CDR3 contains 16 residues. CDR3 sequence: CASSQELRGGNQPQHF. Written as DNA, the CDR3 is TGCGCCAGCAGCCAAGAGTTGAGGGGTGGCAATCAGCCCCAGCATTTT.

The rearrangement links TRBV27 to TRBJ2-5; TRBD1 might be the D (5 bases). The length of the CDR3 is 13 residues. CDR1 and CDR2 from the germline V gene are MNHEY and SMNVEV (reference sequence). The V and J ends lost 2 bases and 7 bases respectively, with 11 bases between them. The CDR3 here is CASSLGAKGTQYF. CDR3 nucleotides: TGTGCCAGCAGTTTAGGGGCCAAGGGGACCCAGTACTTC.

The sample holds a few counts of this clonotype. The gene calls are TRBV5-1 and TRBJ1-1; tentatively, D is TRBD1 (6 bases). Trimming cost V 4 bases and J 1 base, with 14 bases left between them. CDR3 length equals 15 residues. Germline values: CDR1 SGHRS, CDR2 YFSETQ. CDR3: CASSAKQGRNTEAFF. The CDR3 bases are TGCGCCAGCAGCGCAAAACAGGGACGGAACACTGAAGCTTTCTTT.

In this sample, this clonotype turned up a few times. This rearrangement joins TRBV5-1 to TRBJ1-1; D is undetermined. The germline CDR1 and CDR2 sequences are SGHRS and YFSETQ. V was trimmed by 7 bases and J by 1 base, leaving 11 bases between them. The CDR3 is 13 amino acids. CDR3 bases: TGCGCCAGCCGCACTCTGGAGAACACTGAAGCTTTCTTT. Translating it yields CASRTLENTEAFF.